This T cell receptor (beta chain) was obtained from a study of T cells in Graves' hyperthyroidism and ophthalmopathy. The CDR3 runs to 15 residues. CDR1 SGHTA and CDR2 FQGNSA come from the germline V gene. V lost 5 bases and J lost 5; bases outside the gene matches: 8. Amplified regions were TCR beta CDR3 sequences from RNA transcripts. An initial round of RT-PCR targeting the TCR CDR3 relied on the HTBI primer set. Each CDR3 protein gets one entry after TCRdb re-called the multiplex PCR reads with MiXCR. The sample consists of fewer than 110,000 distinct CDR3 sequences, roughly 47% of them appearing once.

The source of this sequence is a man between 35 and 55 years old with Graves' hyperthyroidism. Sequencing was done on a sample of blood. V gene TRBV7-2 combines with J gene TRBJ2-5, with 10 bases matching TRBD1. The CDR3 reads CASSPRDRGRETQYF. The CDR3 nucleotides are TGTGCCAGCAGCCCACGGGACAGGGGACGGGAGACCCAGTACTTC.